The entry below describes one T cell receptor (beta chain). A junction end diverges from the germline sequence, so it may reflect a read error. This sample was taken from a study of control samples from healthy donors and cancer patients. Germline values: CDR1 LNHNV, CDR2 YYDKDF (reference sequence). This CDR3 has 13 residues. The assay was immunoSEQ multiplex PCR, and TCRdb's table has in-frame clones only and misses some. The table lists 96,000 or so clones, 93% of them singletons. The V and J genes are TRBV15 and TRBJ1-5; D is unresolved. This TCR was sampled from a man aged 18 to 29 in good health. The sequenced sample consisted of blood. CDR3 DNA sequence: TGTGCCACCACGGCGGTTAGCAGTCAGCCCCAGCATTTT. Protein product: CATTAVSSQPQHF.